The T cell receptor (beta chain) under discussion was sequenced for a study of CD8 T cells in Susac syndrome. Sequencing of TCR beta was carried out in blood CD8+ and CD4+ T cells. Negative isolation yielded CD4+ and CD8+ T cells, and FACS enriched TEMRA cells. An amount of RNA that ranged from roughly 0.45 to 1 ug was reverse transcribed with random hexamers. Coverage of TCR beta CDR3 amplification by immunoSEQ multiplex PCR extended to 54 Vbeta and 13 Jbeta. TCRdb passed the immunoSEQ multiplex PCR reads through MiXCR, listing each CDR3 protein once. The sample carries about 120,000 distinct CDR3 sequences, roughly 91% recorded once. The CDR3 is 15 amino acids. Germline CDR1 is DFQATT and CDR2 is SNEGSKA (reference sequence). With V trimmed by 6 bases and J by 2 bases, 9 bases remained unmatched.

This chain connects TRBV20-1 to TRBJ2-5; 10 bases match TRBD2. The sequenced sample consisted of CD4+ T cells from PBMCs. This sequence originates from a human donor in good health. The CDR3 sequence: CSASPAGGRQETQYF. In nucleotides, the CDR3 is TGCAGTGCCAGTCCAGCGGGAGGGAGGCAAGAGACCCAGTACTTC.